There are many counts of the clone carrying this TCR beta chain. Its antigen is unidentified. The data were taken from a study of T cells in Graves' hyperthyroidism and ophthalmopathy. Points from the study as a whole: The model identified upcoming ophthalmopathy a median 6.5 months ahead of onset.

From germline, CDR1 is SGHRS and CDR2 YFSETQ. The CDR3 has 13 amino acids. V shed 4 bases and J 13 bases; nucleotides not matched to a gene: 12. Amplification of TCR beta CDR3 regions was performed using RNA transcripts as template. Carried out on the TCR CDR3, a first-round RT-PCR used the HTBI primer set. One entry per CDR3 protein, called by TCRdb with MiXCR from the multiplex PCR reads. The sample lists 300,000 to 400,000 distinct CDR3 sequences, around a sixth seen once, with under 55% in the top ten. The source of this sequence is a woman between 45 and 60 years old with Graves' hyperthyroidism. Sequencing input: blood. The J gene is TRBJ1-2, the V gene TRBV5-1; 8 nucleotides agree with TRBD1. The CDR3 loop reads CASSPDRADQITF. The CDR3 bases are TGCGCCAGCAGCCCGGACAGGGCGGACCAGATCACCTTC.